The 7 T cell receptor beta chains below were found in one sample sequenced in a study of blood T cell repertoires in COVID-19. This table comes from immunoSEQ multiplex PCR, and its TCRdb copy is limited to in-frame clones, with some not included. The data hold hundreds of thousands of clones, with roughly nine tenths observed a single time. The sample was PBMCs or T cells enriched from blood (not recorded which). These receptors were collected from a man aged 25 to 40 who had recovered from COVID-19.

The CDR3 protein is CASVLGNSYNEQFF. In DNA form, the CDR3 reads TGTGCCAGCGTCCTCGGGAACTCCTACAATGAGCAGTTCTTC. The J gene is TRBJ2-1, the V gene TRBV28; a possible D gene is TRBD2 (5 bases). Germline V gene lookup returns CDR1 MDHEN and CDR2 SYDVKM. This CDR3 has 14 residues. Trimming pared 8 bases from V and 0 bases from J, leaving 11 bases between. Drawing the rest from reference TRBV28 and TRBJ2-1, the complete variable domain is DVKVTQSSRYLVKRTGEKVFLECVQDMDHENMFWYRQDPGLGLRLIYFSYDVKMKEKGDIPEGYSVSREKKERFSLILESASTNQTSMYLCASVLGNSYNEQFFGPGTRLTVL.

The chain has TRBV24-1 and TRBJ2-1; 8 bases fit TRBD2. The CDR3 runs 16 residues. Germline V gene data show CDR1 as KGHDR and CDR2 as SFDVKD. Trimming cost V 4 bases and J 6 bases; bases outside gene matches: 10. The CDR3 is CATSDPGGPSGNEQFF. In DNA form, the CDR3 reads TGTGCCACCAGTGACCCGGGAGGGCCGTCAGGCAATGAGCAGTTCTTC.

This clone was seen just once. This chain links TRBV5-1 with TRBJ2-1; 8 nucleotides agree with TRBD2. The junction had 8 bases not matched to a gene; V was cut back by 4 bases and J by 5 bases. This CDR3 region has 15 residues. In germline, CDR1 is SGHRS, CDR2 YFSETQ. The CDR3 sequence: CASSPRTSIDNEQFF. CDR3 sequence (DNA): TGCGCCAGCAGCCCAAGGACTAGCATAGACAATGAGCAGTTCTTC.

The chain links TRBV7-9 to TRBJ1-2; 7 nucleotides match TRBD1. V lost 0 bases to trimming and J lost 10 bases; unmatched junction nucleotides: 8. This CDR3 has 14 amino acids. CDR1 is SEHNR and CDR2 is FQNEAQ in the germline V gene (reference sequence). The CDR3 spells CASSLAGTESHYTF. The DNA for the CDR3 is TGTGCCAGCAGCTTAGCCGGGACAGAATCTCACTACACCTTC. Full variable domain (rest looked up from reference TRBV7-9 and TRBJ1-2): DTGVSQNPRHKITKRGQNVTFRCDPISEHNRLYWYRQTLGQGPEFLTYFQNEAQLEKSRLLSDRFSAERPKGSFSTLEIQRTEQGDSAMYLCASSLAGTESHYTFGSGTRLTVV.

Only one count was recorded for this clone. The CDR3 nucleotides are TGTGCCACCAGCAAGGCCAGTTTTGAGTATGTGTCTAGCGAAAAACTGTTTTTT. It specifies CATSKASFEYVSSEKLFF. The chain carries TRBV15 and TRBJ1-4; D ambiguous. Germline CDR1 is LNHNV and CDR2 is YYDKDF (reference sequence). Trimming took 4 bases from V and 8 from J, leaving 26 bases between them. The CDR3 extends over 18 amino acids.

Only a few counts were recorded for this clone. The J gene is TRBJ2-3, the V gene TRBV5-1, with TRBD1 identical over 7 bases. The CDR3 totals 15 residues. The trim removed 1 base at V and 2 bases at J, leaving 4 bases unmatched. Germline V CDR1 and CDR2: SGHRS, YFSETQ. The CDR3 DNA is TGCGCCAGCAGCTTGACAGGGGCCCACACAGATACGCAGTATTTT. Translation gives CASSLTGAHTDTQYF.

The V and J genes are TRBV29-1 and TRBJ2-3; weak D call: TRBD2 (6 bases). Trimming took off 1 base at V and 1 base at J, with 12 bases between the two ends. Germline V lookup: CDR1 SQVTM, CDR2 ANQGSEA. This CDR3 is 15 amino acids long. The CDR3 DNA sequence: TGCAGCGTTGAAGCGTCGGTAGCGGGCACAGATACGCAGTATTTT. It translates to CSVEASVAGTDTQYF.